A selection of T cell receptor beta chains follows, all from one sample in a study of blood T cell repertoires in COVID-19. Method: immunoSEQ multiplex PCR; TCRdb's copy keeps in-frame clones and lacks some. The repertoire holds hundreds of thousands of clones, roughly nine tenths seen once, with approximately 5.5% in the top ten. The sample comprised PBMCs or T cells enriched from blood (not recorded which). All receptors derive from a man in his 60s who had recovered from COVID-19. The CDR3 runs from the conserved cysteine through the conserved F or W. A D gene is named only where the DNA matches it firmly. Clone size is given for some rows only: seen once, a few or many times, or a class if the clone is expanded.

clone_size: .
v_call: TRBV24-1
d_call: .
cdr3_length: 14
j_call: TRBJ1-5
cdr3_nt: TGTGCCACCAGCTACAGGGAGAATGATCAGCCCCAGCATTTT
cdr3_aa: CATSYRENDQPQHF

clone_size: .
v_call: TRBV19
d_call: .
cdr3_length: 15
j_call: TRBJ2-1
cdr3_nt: TGTGCCAGTAGCAACGACGGGGTTTACTACAATGAGCAGTTCTTC
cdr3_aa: CASSNDGVYYNEQFF

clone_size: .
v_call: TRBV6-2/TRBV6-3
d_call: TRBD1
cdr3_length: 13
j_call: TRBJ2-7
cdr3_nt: TGTGCCAGCAGTTACAACAGGGGGCTTGAGCAGTACTTC
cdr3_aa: CASSYNRGLEQYF

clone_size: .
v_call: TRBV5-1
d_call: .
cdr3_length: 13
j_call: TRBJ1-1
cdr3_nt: TGCGCCAGCAGCTCCCAGGGTTCCACTGAAGCTTTCTTT
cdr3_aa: CASSSQGSTEAFF

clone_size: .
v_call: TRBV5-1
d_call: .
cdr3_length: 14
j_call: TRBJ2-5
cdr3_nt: TGCGCCAGCAGGGGAGCGACCTACCAAGAGACCCAGTACTTC
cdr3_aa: CASRGATYQETQYF

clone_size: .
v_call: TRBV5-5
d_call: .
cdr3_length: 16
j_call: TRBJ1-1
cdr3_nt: TGTGCCAGCAGCCCCGGTGGGACACTTATGAACACTGAAGCTTTCTTT
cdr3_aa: CASSPGGTLMNTEAFF

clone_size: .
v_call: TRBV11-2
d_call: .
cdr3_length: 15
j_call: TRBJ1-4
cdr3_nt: TGTGCCAGCAGCTCAGGGGTTCTGACTAATGAAAAACTGTTTTTT
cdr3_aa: CASSSGVLTNEKLFF

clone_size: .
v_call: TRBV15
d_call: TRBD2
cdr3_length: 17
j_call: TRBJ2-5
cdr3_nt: TGTGCCACCAGCAGGCAGACTAGCGGGAACTCTTGGGAGACCCAGTACTTC
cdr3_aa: CATSRQTSGNSWETQYF

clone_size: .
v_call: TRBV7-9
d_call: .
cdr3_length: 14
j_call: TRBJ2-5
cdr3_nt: TGTGCCAGCTTACCGGGACACTCCCCAGAGACCCAGTACTTC
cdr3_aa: CASLPGHSPETQYF

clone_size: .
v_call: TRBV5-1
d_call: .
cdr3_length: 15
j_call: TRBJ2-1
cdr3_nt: TGCGCCAGCAGCTTGACAGGGCAAAACTACAATGAGCAGTTCTTC
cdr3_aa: CASSLTGQNYNEQFF

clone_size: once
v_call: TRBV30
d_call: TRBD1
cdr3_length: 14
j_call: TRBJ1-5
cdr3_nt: TGTGCCTGGAGCCCCACAGGGGGCAGGGAGCCCCAGCATTTT
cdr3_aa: CAWSPTGGREPQHF

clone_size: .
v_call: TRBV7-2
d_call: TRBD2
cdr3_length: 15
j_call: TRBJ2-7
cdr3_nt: TGTGCCAGCAGCTTAGTCGCGGGGGACTCCTACGAGCAGTACTTC
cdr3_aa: CASSLVAGDSYEQYF

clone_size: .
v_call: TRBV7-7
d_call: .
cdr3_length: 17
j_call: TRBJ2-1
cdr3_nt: TGTGCTAGCAGCGCGGGGTTCGGGGCCCCTGGGGACAATGAGCAGTTCTTC
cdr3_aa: CASSAGFGAPGDNEQFF

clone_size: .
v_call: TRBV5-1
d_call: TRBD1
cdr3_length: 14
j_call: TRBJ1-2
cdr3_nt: TGCGCCAGCAGCCGGGACAGGACTGGCTATGGCTACACCTTC
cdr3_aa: CASSRDRTGYGYTF

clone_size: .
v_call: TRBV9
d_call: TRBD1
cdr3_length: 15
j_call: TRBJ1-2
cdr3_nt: TGTGCCAGCAGCAAACGACAGGGAAATGGCTATGGCTACACCTTC
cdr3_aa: CASSKRQGNGYGYTF

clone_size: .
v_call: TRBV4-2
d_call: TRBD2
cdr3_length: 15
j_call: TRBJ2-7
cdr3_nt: TGTGCCAGCAGCCCTCTAGCGGGAGGGTCTAGGGAGCAGTACTTC
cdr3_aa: CASSPLAGGSREQYF

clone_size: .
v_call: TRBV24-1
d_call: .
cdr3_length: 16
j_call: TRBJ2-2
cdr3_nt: TGTGCCACCAGCCCGTTCCGGGAGAGAAACACCGGGGAGCTGTTTTTT
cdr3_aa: CATSPFRERNTGELFF

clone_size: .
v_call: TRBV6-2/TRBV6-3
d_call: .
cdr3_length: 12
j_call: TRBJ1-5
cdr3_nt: TGTGCCAGCAGTTACTTCCCCCCCTCCCAGCATTTT
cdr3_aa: CASSYFPPSQHF

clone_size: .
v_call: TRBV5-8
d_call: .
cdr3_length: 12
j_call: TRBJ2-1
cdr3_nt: TGTGCCAGCAGCCCAGCTCGAAGTACTAGCTTCTTC
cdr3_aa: CASSPARSTSFF

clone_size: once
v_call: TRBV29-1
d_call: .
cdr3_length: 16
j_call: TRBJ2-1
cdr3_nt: TGCAGCGTTGACGGCTCGCGCCGGGGGTCCTACAATGAGCAGTTCTTC
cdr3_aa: CSVDGSRRGSYNEQFF

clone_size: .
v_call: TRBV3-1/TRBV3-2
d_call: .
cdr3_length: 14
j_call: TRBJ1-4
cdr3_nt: TGTGCCAGCAGCCACGCAGTTGATTATGAAAAACTGTTTTTT
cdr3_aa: CASSHAVDYEKLFF

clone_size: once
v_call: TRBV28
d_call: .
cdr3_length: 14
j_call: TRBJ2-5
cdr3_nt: TGTGCCAGCAGTTTATCCCCATTCCGGGAGACCCAGTACTTC
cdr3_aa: CASSLSPFRETQYF

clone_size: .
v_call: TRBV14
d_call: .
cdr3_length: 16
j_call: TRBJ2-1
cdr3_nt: TGTGCCAGCAGCCCTTGGCTGGCGGGACCCTACAATGAGCAGTTCTTC
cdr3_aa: CASSPWLAGPYNEQFF

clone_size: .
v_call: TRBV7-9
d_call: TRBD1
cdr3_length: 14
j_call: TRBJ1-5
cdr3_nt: TGTGCCAGCAGCTTGGGACAGGGGCTTCAGCCCCAGCATTTT
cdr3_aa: CASSLGQGLQPQHF

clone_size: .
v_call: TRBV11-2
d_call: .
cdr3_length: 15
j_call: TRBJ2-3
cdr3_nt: TGTGCCAGCAGCGGCGCCCCTCAGGGTACAGATACGCAGTATTTT
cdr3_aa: CASSGAPQGTDTQYF

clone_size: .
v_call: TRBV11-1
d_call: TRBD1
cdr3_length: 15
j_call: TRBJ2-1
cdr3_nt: TGTGCCAGCAGCTTCAGGGGGCTATCCTACAATGAGCAGTTCTTC
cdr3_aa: CASSFRGLSYNEQFF

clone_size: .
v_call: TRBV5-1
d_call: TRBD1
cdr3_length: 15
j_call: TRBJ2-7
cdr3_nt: TGCGCCAGCAGCCCCCGGACAGGGAGAAGCGACGAGCAGTACTTC
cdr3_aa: CASSPRTGRSDEQYF

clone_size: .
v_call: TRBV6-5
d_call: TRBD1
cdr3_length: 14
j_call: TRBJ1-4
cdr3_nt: TGTGCCAGCAGGACAGGGGGCCGGTATGAAAAACTGTTTTTT
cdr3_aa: CASRTGGRYEKLFF

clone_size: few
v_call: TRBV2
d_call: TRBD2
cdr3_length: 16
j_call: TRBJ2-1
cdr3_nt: TGTGCCAGCAGTAAAACCGGGACTAGCGGCTACAATGAGCAGTTCTTC
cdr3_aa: CASSKTGTSGYNEQFF

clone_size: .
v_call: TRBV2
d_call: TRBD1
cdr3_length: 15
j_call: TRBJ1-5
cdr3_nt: TGTGCCAGCACCGACGGTGGGACAGGGTCTCAGCCCCAGCATTTT
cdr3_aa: CASTDGGTGSQPQHF

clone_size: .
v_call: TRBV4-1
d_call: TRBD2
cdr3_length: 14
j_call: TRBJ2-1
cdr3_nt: TGCGCCAGCAGCCCCGGACTAGCTTACAATGAGCAGTTCTTC
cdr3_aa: CASSPGLAYNEQFF

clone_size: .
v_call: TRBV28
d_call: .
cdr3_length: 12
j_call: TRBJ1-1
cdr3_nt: TGTGCCAGCAGTTTACTCCGGGCTGAAGCTTTCTTT
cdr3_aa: CASSLLRAEAFF

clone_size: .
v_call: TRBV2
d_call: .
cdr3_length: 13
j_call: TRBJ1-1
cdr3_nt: TGTGCCAGCAACGTGAGGTTGAACACTGAAGCTTTCTTT
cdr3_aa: CASNVRLNTEAFF

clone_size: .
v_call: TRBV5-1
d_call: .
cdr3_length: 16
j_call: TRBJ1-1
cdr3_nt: TGCGCCAGCAGCCCGCGCGGAGGAGCGGGGAACACTGAAGCTTTCTTT
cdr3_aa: CASSPRGGAGNTEAFF

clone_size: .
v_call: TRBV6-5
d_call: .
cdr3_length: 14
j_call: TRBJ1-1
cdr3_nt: TGTGCCAGCAAGAGGACAGCAAGTTTCGGCGAAGCTTTCTTT
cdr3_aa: CASKRTASFGEAFF

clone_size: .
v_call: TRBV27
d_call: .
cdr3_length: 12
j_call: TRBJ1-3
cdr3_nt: TGTGCCAGCAAGACAGCTGGAAACACCATATATTTT
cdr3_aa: CASKTAGNTIYF

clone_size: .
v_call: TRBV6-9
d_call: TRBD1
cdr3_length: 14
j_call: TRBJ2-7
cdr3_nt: TGTGCCAGCAGTTGGGACAGGGGGGAACCCCGGCAGTACTTC
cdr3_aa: CASSWDRGEPRQYF

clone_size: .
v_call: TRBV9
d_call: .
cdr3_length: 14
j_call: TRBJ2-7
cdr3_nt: TGTGCCAGCAGCCCTCAGGGGTTGTTACACGAGCAGTACTTC
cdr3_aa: CASSPQGLLHEQYF

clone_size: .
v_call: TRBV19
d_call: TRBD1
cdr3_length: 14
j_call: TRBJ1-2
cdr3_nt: TGTGCCAGTAGGATGGACAGGACTAACTATGGCTACACCTTC
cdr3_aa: CASRMDRTNYGYTF

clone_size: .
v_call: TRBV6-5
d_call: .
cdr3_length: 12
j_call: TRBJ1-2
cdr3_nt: TGTGCCACGGGTCGGAGGGAGACTGGCTACACCTTC
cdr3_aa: CATGRRETGYTF

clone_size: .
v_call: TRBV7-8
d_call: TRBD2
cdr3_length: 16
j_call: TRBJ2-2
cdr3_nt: TGTGCCAGCAGCTTGGGGGGACTAGGGAACACCGGGGAGCTGTTTTTT
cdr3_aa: CASSLGGLGNTGELFF